Following are 13 T cell receptor beta chains from one sample sequenced in a study of T cell responses to AZD1222 COVID-19 vaccine. Sequenced by immunoSEQ multiplex PCR; TCRdb stores in-frame clones only, minus some. The sample consists of 97,000 or so clones, 84% of them appearing once. The sample here was peripheral blood, taken on day 0 of AZD1222 vaccination. The origin of the receptors is an adult in good health.

The J gene is TRBJ1-2, the V gene TRBV7-2, with 8 bases that match TRBD1. CDR1 is SGHTA and CDR2 is FQGNSA in the germline V gene. This CDR3 has 14 amino acids. With V trimmed by 4 bases and J by 5 bases, 6 bases remained unmatched. CDR3 residues: CASSSSGGQYGYTF. The CDR3 nucleotides are TGTGCCAGCAGCTCTTCAGGGGGCCAGTATGGCTACACCTTC.

This chain connects TRBV19 to TRBJ2-2; 8 positions agree with TRBD2. Germline V gene sequence: CDR1 LNHDA, CDR2 SQIVND (reference sequence). V lost 8 bases and J lost 5; bases outside the gene matches: 10. This CDR3 region has 15 residues. CDR3 residues: CASVGGGHRTGELFF. Here the CDR3 DNA reads TGTGCCAGTGTCGGCGGGGGGCATAGGACCGGGGAGCTGTTTTTT. Full variable domain (rest looked up from reference TRBV19 and TRBJ2-2): DGGITQSPKYLFRKEGQNVTLSCEQNLNHDAMYWYRQDPGQGLRLIYYSQIVNDFQKGDIAEGYSVSREKKESFPLTVTSAQKNPTAFYLCASVGGGHRTGELFFGEGSRLTVL.

The CDR3 is CASSQSPGQANSPLHF. DNA for the CDR3: TGCGCCAGCAGCCAATCTCCGGGACAGGCTAATTCACCCCTCCACTTT. The rearrangement links TRBV4-3 to TRBJ1-6; 8 bases agree with TRBD1. This CDR3 comprises 16 residues. With V trimmed by 2 bases and J by 6 bases, 6 bases remained unmatched. In germline, CDR1 is LGHNA, CDR2 YSLEER.

The chain combines TRBV6-5 with TRBJ1-2, with D perhaps matching TRBD1 (6 bases). Trimming pared 6 bases from V and 2 bases from J, leaving 10 bases between. Germline CDR1 is MNHEY and CDR2 is SVGAGI. CDR3 size: 13 residues. The CDR3 here is CASSNGQNYGYTF. CDR3 nucleotide sequence: TGTGCCAGCAGCAATGGACAGAACTATGGCTACACCTTC.

J is TRBJ1-5 and V is TRBV6-5; no clear D. This CDR3 has 13 amino acids. Germline CDR1 is MNHEY and CDR2 is SVGAGI. V was pared by 2 bases and J by 3 bases, with 5 bases between. The CDR3 nucleotides read TGTGCCAGCAGTTACCGGGTCAATCAGCCCCAGCATTTT. Amino acids: CASSYRVNQPQHF.

V is TRBV11-2 and J is TRBJ2-2; TRBD2 agrees at 8 bases. CDR1 SGHAT and CDR2 FQNNGV come from the germline V gene. V was pared by 5 bases and J by 1 base, with 6 bases of the junction left unmatched. The CDR3 extends over 16 amino acids. The CDR3 region is CASSLWRGVNTGELFF. The CDR3 nucleotides are TGTGCCAGCAGCCTTTGGCGGGGGGTGAACACCGGGGAGCTGTTTTTT.

This CDR3 is CATSGRLVIETQYF. The CDR3 bases are TGTGCCACCAGCGGCCGACTAGTAATTGAGACCCAGTACTTC. The rearrangement links TRBV15 to TRBJ2-5; possibly TRBD2 for D (6 bases). The CDR3 is made up of 14 amino acids. Trimming left V 5 bases short and J 5 bases short, with 15 bases between. Germline V gene data show CDR1 as LNHNV and CDR2 as YYDKDF (reference sequence).

This clone was recorded once. The chain carries TRBV11-2 and TRBJ2-7; D may be TRBD1 (6 bases). V was pared by 1 base and J by 0 bases, with 13 bases between. This CDR3 is built from 16 residues. Germline CDR1 SGHAT, CDR2 FQNNGV. The DNA for the CDR3 is TGTGCCAGCAGCTTAGGAGGTGCAGGGGTCTCCTACGAGCAGTACGTC. Translated: CASSLGGAGVSYEQYV.

This chain joins TRBV6-2 or TRBV6-3 and TRBJ2-1; TRBD2 matches 14 bases. This CDR3 is 16 amino acids long. The germline gives CDR1 MNHEY, CDR2 SVGEGT. V lost 5 bases to trimming and J lost 4 bases; unmatched junction nucleotides: 4. The CDR3 bases are TGTGCCAGCAGTCGCCGGACTAGCGGGGGGTACAATGAGCAGTTCTTC. This gives the protein CASSRRTSGGYNEQFF.

This chain joins TRBV28 and TRBJ2-7; maybe TRBD2 (6 bases). Trimming left V 3 bases short and J 6 bases short, with 15 bases between. Germline values: CDR1 MDHEN, CDR2 SYDVKM. The CDR3 is 14 amino acids. The CDR3 DNA follows: TGTGCCAGCAGTTTTGCCGGGAGAGGCCTCGAGCAGTACTTC. Amino acids: CASSFAGRGLEQYF.

This chain uses TRBV6-5 with TRBJ2-7; 10 positions agree with TRBD1. V lost 8 bases to trimming and J lost 4 bases; unmatched junction nucleotides: 2. The germline V gene encodes CDR1 MNHEY and CDR2 SVGAGI. The CDR3 consists of 12 residues. CDR3 in amino acids: CASGTGVYEQYF. In nucleotides, the CDR3 is TGTGCCAGCGGGACAGGGGTGTACGAGCAGTACTTC.

The V and J genes are TRBV5-1 and TRBJ2-5, with D possibly matching TRBD1 (5 bases). Trimming removed 4 bases from V and 1 base from J, with 11 bases in between. The CDR3 has 14 residues. CDR1 SGHRS and CDR2 YFSETQ come from the germline V gene. Here the CDR3 reads CASSREGVQETQYF. CDR3 in DNA: TGCGCCAGCAGCCGAGAAGGGGTCCAAGAGACCCAGTACTTC.

This chain uses TRBV4-2 with TRBJ2-7; 10 nucleotides match TRBD1. Germline assignment: CDR1 LGHNA and CDR2 YNFKEQ. The trim removed 4 bases at V and 3 bases at J, leaving 9 bases unmatched. The CDR3 consists of 16 residues. The CDR3 sequence is CASSRSQGQGYYEQYF. In nucleotides, the CDR3 is TGTGCCAGCAGCCGTAGTCAGGGACAGGGGTACTACGAGCAGTACTTC.